This record covers a single T cell receptor (beta chain). CDR1 is MNHNY, CDR2 SVGAGI, per germline (reference sequence). The germline V and J ends were trimmed by 5 bases and 2 bases, with 19 bases remaining between them. The CDR3 has 17 amino acids. This entry is derived from a study of T cell responses to AZD1222 COVID-19 vaccine. The protocol was immunoSEQ multiplex PCR, while the TCRdb copy is restricted to in-frame clones and leaves out a portion. The sample carries roughly 120,000 clones, roughly 90% recorded once. The chain is built from TRBV6-6 and TRBJ1-3; D unresolved. The sample consisted of peripheral blood, taken on day 0 of AZD1222 vaccination. The clonotype was recovered from an adult in good health. DNA for the CDR3: TGTGCCAGCAGTCTACGAGGCGTGGCGGCTGCTGGAAACACCATATATTTT. This codes for CASSLRGVAAAGNTIYF.